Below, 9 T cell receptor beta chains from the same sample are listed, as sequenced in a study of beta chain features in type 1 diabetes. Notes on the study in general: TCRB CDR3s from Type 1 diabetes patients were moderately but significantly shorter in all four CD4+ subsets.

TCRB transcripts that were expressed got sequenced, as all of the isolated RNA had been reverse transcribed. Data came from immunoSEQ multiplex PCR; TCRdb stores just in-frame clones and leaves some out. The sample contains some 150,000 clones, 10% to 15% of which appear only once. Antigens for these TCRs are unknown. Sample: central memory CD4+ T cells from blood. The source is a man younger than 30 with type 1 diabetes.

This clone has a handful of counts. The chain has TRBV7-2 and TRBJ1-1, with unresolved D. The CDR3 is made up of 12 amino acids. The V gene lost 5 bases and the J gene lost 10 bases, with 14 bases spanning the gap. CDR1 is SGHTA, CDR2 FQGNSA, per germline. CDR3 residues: CASSGRGHRAFF. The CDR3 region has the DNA TGTGCCAGCAGCGGCCGTGGTCACCGAGCTTTCTTT.

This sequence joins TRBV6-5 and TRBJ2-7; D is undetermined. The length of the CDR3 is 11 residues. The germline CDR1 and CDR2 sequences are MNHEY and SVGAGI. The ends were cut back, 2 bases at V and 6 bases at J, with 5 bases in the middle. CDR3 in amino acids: CASSYGSEQYF. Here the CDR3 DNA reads TGTGCCAGCAGTTACGGATCCGAGCAGTACTTC.

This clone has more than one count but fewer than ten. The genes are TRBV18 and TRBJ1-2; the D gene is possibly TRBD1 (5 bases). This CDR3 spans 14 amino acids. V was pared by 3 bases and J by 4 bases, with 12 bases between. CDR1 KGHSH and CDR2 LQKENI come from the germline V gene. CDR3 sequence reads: CASSPTTDLYGYTF. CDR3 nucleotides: TGTGCCAGCTCACCTACGACAGACCTCTATGGCTACACCTTC. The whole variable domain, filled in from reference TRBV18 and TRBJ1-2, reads NAGVMQNPRHLVRRRGQEARLRCSPMKGHSHVYWYRQLPEEGLKFMVYLQKENIIDESGMPKERFSAEFPKEGPSILRIQQVVRGDSAAYFCASSPTTDLYGYTFGSGTRLTVV.

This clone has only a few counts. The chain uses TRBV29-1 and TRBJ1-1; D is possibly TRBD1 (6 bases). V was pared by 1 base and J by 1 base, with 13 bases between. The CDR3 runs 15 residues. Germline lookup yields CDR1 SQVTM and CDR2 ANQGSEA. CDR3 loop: CSVEGAAGANTEAFF. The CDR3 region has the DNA TGCAGCGTTGAAGGGGCCGCAGGGGCGAACACTGAAGCTTTCTTT.

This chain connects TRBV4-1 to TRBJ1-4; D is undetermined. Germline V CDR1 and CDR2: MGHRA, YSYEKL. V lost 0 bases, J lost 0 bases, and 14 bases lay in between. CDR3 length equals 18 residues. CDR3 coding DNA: TGCGCCAGCAGCCAAGATGCCCCTTACACACCAACTAATGAAAAACTGTTTTTT. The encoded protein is CASSQDAPYTPTNEKLFF.

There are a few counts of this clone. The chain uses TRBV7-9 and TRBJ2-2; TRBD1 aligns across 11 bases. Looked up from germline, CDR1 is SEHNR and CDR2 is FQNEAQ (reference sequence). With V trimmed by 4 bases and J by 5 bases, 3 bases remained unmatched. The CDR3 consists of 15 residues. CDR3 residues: CASSSRDRGTGELFF. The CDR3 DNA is TGTGCCAGCAGCTCCCGGGACAGGGGGACCGGGGAGCTGTTTTTT. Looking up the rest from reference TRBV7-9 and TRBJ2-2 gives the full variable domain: DTGVSQNPRHKITKRGQNVTFRCDPISEHNRLYWYRQTLGQGPEFLTYFQNEAQLEKSRLLSDRFSAERPKGSFSTLEIQRTEQGDSAMYLCASSSRDRGTGELFFGEGSRLTVL.

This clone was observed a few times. DNA of the CDR3: TGTGCCAGCAGCCAAGCCCTGACAGGGTCGAGAGGGGGGAACTACAATGAGCAGTTCTTC. Translating gives CASSQALTGSRGGNYNEQFF. The chain employs TRBV4-2 and TRBJ2-1; TRBD1 might be the D (7 bases). Trimming left V 1 base short and J 3 bases short, with 25 bases between. Germline V gives CDR1 LGHNA, CDR2 YNFKEQ. This CDR3 spans 20 amino acids.

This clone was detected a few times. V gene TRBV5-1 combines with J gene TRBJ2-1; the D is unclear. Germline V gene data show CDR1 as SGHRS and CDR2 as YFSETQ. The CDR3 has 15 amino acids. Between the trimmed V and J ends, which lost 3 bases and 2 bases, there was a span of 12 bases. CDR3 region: CASSWEDSTYNEQFF. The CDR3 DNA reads TGCGCCAGCAGCTGGGAAGATTCTACCTACAATGAGCAGTTCTTC.

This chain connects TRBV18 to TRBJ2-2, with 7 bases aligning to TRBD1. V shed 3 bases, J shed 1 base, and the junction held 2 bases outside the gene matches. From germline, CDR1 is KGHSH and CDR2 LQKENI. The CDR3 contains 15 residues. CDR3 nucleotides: TGTGCCAGCTCACCGGGACAGTTGAACACCGGGGAGCTGTTTTTT. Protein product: CASSPGQLNTGELFF.